This TCR beta chain came from a study of shared clonotypes between healthy human individuals. The data were produced by immunoSEQ multiplex PCR, yet TCRdb's version contains in-frame clones alone and is incomplete. The data show 1.5 million to 2.5 million clones, just under 95% seen once. The CDR3 length is 14 residues. Trimming left V 0 bases short and J 2 bases short, with 5 bases between. From germline, CDR1 is KGHSH and CDR2 LQKENI. Naive CD8 cells lacked CD45RO, underwent positive selection for CCR7 and left out terminally differentiated effector memory CD45RA+ cells. The chain has TRBV18 and TRBJ1-3, with D unclear. Sequenced sample: naive CD8+ T cells sorted from blood. This clonotype was sampled from a man in his late teens or twenties in good health. CDR3: CASSPPTAGNTIYF. CDR3 nucleotides: TGTGCCAGCTCACCACCGACGGCTGGAAACACCATATATTTT.